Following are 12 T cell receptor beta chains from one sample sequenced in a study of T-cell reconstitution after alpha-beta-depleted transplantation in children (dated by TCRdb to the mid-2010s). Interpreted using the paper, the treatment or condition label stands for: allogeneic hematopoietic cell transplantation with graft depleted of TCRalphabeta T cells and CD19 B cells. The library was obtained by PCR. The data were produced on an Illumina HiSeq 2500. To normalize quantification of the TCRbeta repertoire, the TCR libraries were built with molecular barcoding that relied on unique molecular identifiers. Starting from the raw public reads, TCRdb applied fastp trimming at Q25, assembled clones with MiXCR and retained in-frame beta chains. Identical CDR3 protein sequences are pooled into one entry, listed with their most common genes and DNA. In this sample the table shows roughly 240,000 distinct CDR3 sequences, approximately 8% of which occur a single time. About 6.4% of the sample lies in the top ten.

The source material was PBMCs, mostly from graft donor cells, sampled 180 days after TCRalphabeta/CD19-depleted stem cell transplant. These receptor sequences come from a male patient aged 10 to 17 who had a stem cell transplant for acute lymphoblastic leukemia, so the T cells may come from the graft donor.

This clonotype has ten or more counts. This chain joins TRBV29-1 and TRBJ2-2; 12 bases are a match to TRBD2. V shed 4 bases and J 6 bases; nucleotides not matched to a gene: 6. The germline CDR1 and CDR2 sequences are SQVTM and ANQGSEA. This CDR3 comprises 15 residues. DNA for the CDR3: TGCAGCGTTGGGCTAGCGGGAGGGATCGCCGGGGAGCTGTTTTTT. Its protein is CSVGLAGGIAGELFF.

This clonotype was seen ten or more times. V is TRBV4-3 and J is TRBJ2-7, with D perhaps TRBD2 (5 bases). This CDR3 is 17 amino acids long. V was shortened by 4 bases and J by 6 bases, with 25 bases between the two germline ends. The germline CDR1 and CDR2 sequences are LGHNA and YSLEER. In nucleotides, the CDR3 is TGCGCCAGCAGCCGCACGCCTCCCTGGAGGCCCCGTGGCGAGCAGTACTTC. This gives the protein CASSRTPPWRPRGEQYF.

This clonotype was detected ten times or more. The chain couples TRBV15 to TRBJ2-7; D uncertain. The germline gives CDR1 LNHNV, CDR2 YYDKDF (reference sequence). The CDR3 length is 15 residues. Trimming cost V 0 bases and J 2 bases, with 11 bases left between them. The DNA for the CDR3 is TGTGCCACCAGCAGAGAAAGGCAGCTGACCTACGAGCAGTACTTC. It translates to CATSRERQLTYEQYF.

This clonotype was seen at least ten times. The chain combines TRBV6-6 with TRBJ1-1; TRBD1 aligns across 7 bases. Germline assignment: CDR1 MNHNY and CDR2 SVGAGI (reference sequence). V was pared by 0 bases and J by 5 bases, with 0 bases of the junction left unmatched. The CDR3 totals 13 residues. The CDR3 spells CASSYSQGTEAFF. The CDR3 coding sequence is TGTGCCAGCAGTTACTCACAGGGGACTGAAGCTTTCTTT.

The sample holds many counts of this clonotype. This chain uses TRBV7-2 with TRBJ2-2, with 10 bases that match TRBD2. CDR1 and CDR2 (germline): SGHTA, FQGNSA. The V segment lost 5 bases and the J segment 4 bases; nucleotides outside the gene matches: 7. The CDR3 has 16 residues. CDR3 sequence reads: CASSRVAGGPTGELFF. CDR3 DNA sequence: TGTGCCAGCAGCCGAGTAGCGGGGGGTCCCACCGGGGAGCTGTTTTTT.

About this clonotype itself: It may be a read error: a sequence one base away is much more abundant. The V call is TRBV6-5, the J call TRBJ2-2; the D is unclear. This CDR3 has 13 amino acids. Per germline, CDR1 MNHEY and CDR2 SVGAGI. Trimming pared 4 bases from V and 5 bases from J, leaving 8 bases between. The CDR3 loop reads CASSSLATGELFF. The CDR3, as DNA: TGTGCCAGCAGTTCCTTGGCGACCGGGGAGCTGTTTTTT.

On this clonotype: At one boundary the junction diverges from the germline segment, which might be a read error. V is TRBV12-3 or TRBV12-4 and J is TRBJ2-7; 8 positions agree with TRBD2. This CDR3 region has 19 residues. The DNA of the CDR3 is TGTGCCATCAGTCTAAGGCCCGCCGGGGCGGGAGGTCCCCCCTACGAGCAGTACTTC. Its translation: CAISLRPAGAGGPPYEQYF.

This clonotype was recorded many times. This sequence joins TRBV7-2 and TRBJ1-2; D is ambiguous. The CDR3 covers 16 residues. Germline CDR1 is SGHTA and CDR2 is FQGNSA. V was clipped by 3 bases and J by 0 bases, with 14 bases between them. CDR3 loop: CASSFGRTTTNYGYTF. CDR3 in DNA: TGTGCCAGCAGCTTCGGCCGAACAACCACTAACTATGGCTACACCTTC.

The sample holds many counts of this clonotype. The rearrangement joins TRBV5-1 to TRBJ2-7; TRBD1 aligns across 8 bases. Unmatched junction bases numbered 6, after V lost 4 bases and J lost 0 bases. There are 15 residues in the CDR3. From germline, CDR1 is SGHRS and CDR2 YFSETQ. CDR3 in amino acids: CASSIGQGFSYEQYF. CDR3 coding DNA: TGCGCCAGCAGCATCGGACAGGGCTTCTCCTACGAGCAGTACTTC.

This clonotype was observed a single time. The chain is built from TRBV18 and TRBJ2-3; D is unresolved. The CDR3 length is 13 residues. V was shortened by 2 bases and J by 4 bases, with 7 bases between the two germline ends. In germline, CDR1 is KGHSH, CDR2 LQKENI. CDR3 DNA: TGTGCCAGCTCACCATTGAGCGCAGATACGCAGTATTTT. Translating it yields CASSPLSADTQYF.

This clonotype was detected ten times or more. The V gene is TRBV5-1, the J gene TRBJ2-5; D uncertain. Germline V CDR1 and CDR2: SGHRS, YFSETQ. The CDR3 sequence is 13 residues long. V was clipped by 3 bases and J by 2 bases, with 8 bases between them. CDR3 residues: CASSWVGQETQYF. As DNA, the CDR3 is TGCGCCAGCAGCTGGGTCGGGCAAGAGACCCAGTACTTC.

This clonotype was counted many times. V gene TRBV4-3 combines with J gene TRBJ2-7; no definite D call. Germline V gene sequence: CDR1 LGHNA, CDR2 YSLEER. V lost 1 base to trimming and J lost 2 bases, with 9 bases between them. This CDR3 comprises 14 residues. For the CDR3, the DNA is TGCGCCAGCAGCCAAGCGCTTTTGACCTACGAGCAGTACTTC. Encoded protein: CASSQALLTYEQYF.